The present entry profiles one T cell receptor (beta chain) with its context. The source of the sample is a study of blood T cell repertoires in COVID-19. Study-level information: T cells, B-cell-depleted T cells, or PBMCs provided the cDNA or gDNA that served as material.

Methods used by the authors: Reference gene primer amplification yielded estimated nucleated cell counts. The data were produced by immunoSEQ multiplex PCR, yet TCRdb's version contains in-frame clones alone and is incomplete. V, J and clone size are those of that table, while D and trimming were read from the DNA. The sample shows about 220,000 clones, just over 85% of them seen only once. This CDR3 is 14 amino acids long. This rearrangement joins TRBV21-1 to TRBJ1-1; the table's TRBD1 call for D was not verified on the DNA. TRBV21-1 is noted as a pseudogene. This TCR derives from a woman aged 45-65 years with acute COVID-19. The sample taken for sequencing was PBMCs or T cells enriched from blood (not recorded which). CDR3 loop: CASSSTGLNTEAFF. In DNA, the CDR3 is TGTGCCAGCAGTTCGACAGGGCTTAACACTGAAGCTTTCTTT.